Below are 6 T cell receptor beta chains sequenced from a single sample in a study of blood T cell repertoires in COVID-19. Here immunoSEQ multiplex PCR was the method, and the copy in TCRdb shows in-frame clones only, minus some. Seen here are roughly 190,000 clones, 80% observed once, and the top ten hold 5.5% to 8.5%. Sample: peripheral blood. The receptor set was obtained from a man in his sixties with acute or convalescent COVID-19.

V gene TRBV19 combines with J gene TRBJ2-1; 11 bases fit TRBD2. The CDR3 contains 19 residues. V lost 3 bases and J lost 1; bases outside the gene matches: 11. Germline loops: CDR1 LNHDA, CDR2 SQIVND (reference sequence). The CDR3 protein is CASSILGTSGSGSYNEQFF. The DNA for the CDR3 is TGTGCCAGTAGTATCTTAGGGACTAGCGGTTCCGGGTCCTACAATGAGCAGTTCTTC. Drawing the rest from reference TRBV19 and TRBJ2-1, the complete variable domain is DGGITQSPKYLFRKEGQNVTLSCEQNLNHDAMYWYRQDPGQGLRLIYYSQIVNDFQKGDIAEGYSVSREKKESFPLTVTSAQKNPTAFYLCASSILGTSGSGSYNEQFFGPGTRLTVL.

This chain uses TRBV9 with TRBJ2-1, with 7 bases that match TRBD1. Germline CDR1 and CDR2: SGDLS and YYNGEE. Germline trimming cut 0 bases from V and 8 bases from J; bases unmatched to any gene: 8. There are 15 residues in the CDR3. The CDR3 coding sequence is TGTGCCAGCAGCGTAGGGACCGTTACAGGGGATGAGCAGTTCTTC. Translation: CASSVGTVTGDEQFF.

This clone showed up just once. V and J are TRBV20-1 and TRBJ1-6, with D perhaps matching TRBD1 (6 bases). The germline gives CDR1 DFQATT, CDR2 SNEGSKA (reference sequence). V was trimmed by 3 bases and J by 0 bases, leaving 9 bases between them. This CDR3 spans 15 amino acids. As DNA, the CDR3 is TGCAGTGCTAGTAGGGGGAACTCCTATAATTCACCCCTCCACTTT. This encodes CSASRGNSYNSPLHF.

The CDR3 loop reads CASSQEVSGSLVDTQYF. The CDR3 DNA reads TGCGCCAGCAGCCAAGAGGTATCGGGGTCCCTGGTGGATACGCAGTATTTT. The chain is built from TRBV4-3 and TRBJ2-3, with D possibly being TRBD2 (5 bases). Germline assignment: CDR1 LGHNA and CDR2 YSLEER. This CDR3 comprises 17 residues. V was clipped by 0 bases and J by 6 bases, with 19 bases between them.

V usage is TRBV5-1 and J usage is TRBJ2-1; no clear D gene. The CDR3 totals 13 residues. Germline-derived CDR1 and CDR2 are SGHRS and YFSETQ. Deletions cut 5 bases from V and 6 bases from J, with 12 bases between. CDR3 sequence: CASSRSVSNEQFF. CDR3 sequence (DNA): TGCGCCAGCAGTCGTTCAGTGTCCAATGAGCAGTTCTTC.

The CDR3 protein is CASSLWGAEAFF. CDR3 DNA: TGTGCCAGCAGCTTGTGGGGCGCTGAAGCTTTCTTT. The chain carries TRBV5-6 and TRBJ1-1; D perhaps matches TRBD1 (5 bases). Germline lookup yields CDR1 SGHDT and CDR2 YYEEEE. Trimming shortened V by 1 base and J by 6 bases, and 7 bases separated the two germline ends. This CDR3 has 12 residues.